The clone carrying this T cell receptor (beta chain) has just one count. Its cognate antigen is unknown. Germline V gene lookup returns CDR1 SNHLY and CDR2 FYNNEI. The CDR3 has 15 residues. The V gene lost 6 bases and the J gene lost 2 bases, with 16 bases spanning the gap. Reverse transcription of extracted RNA yielded cDNA, which provided the sequencing template. Here immunoSEQ multiplex PCR was the method, and the copy in TCRdb shows in-frame clones only, minus some. The data contain about 98,000 clones, roughly 42% of them singletons. The data were taken from a study of CD8+ T cells in alopecia areata. Points from the study as a whole: Affected lesional scalp, above all in alopecia totalis/universalis, was more clonal than normal scalp.

The genes are TRBV2 and TRBJ2-5; D is perhaps TRBD2 (5 bases). This clonotype was obtained from a human donor with alopecia areata. Material for sequencing was CD4+ T cells sorted from blood. The CDR3 sequence is CASRPASRYQETQYF. The DNA for the CDR3 is TGTGCCAGCAGGCCGGCTAGCCGGTATCAAGAGACCCAGTACTTC.